What follows are 31 T cell receptor beta chains derived from one specimen sequenced in a study of shared clonotypes between healthy human individuals. Sequencing was performed with immunoSEQ multiplex PCR; in TCRdb, only in-frame clones are kept and a portion is missing. The sample lists roughly 2 million clones; over 85% were seen once. Sequencing input: naive CD4+ T cells sorted from blood. As to subset: CD45RA+ positively selected. These receptor sequences come from a man aged 18 to 30 in good health.

This sequence joins TRBV5-4 and TRBJ2-3; the D is unclear. This CDR3 comprises 13 residues. CDR1 is SGHNT and CDR2 is YYREEE in the germline V gene (reference sequence). Deletions cut 6 bases from V and 0 bases from J, with 8 bases between. The DNA of the CDR3 is TGTGCCAGCACCCACGCCAGCACAGATACGCAGTATTTT. Translated: CASTHASTDTQYF.

The J gene is TRBJ2-7, the V gene TRBV7-9, with 8 bases lining up with TRBD1. Unmatched junction bases numbered 5, after V lost 4 bases and J lost 0 bases. Germline V gives CDR1 SEHNR, CDR2 FQNEAQ (reference sequence). This CDR3 has 15 amino acids. DNA for the CDR3: TGTGCCAGCAGCTACGGGACAGGAGTCTCCTACGAGCAGTACTTC. Residues: CASSYGTGVSYEQYF.

The chain is built from TRBV28 and TRBJ2-7; TRBD2 agrees at 9 bases. This CDR3 is 15 amino acids long. V lost 5 bases and J lost 7; bases outside the gene matches: 12. From germline, CDR1 is MDHEN and CDR2 SYDVKM. CDR3 protein: CASSASAGGPVEQYF. In DNA, the CDR3 is TGTGCCAGCAGTGCTTCAGCGGGGGGCCCCGTGGAGCAGTACTTC.

The V call is TRBV7-2, the J call TRBJ2-3; unclear D gene. The V gene lost 3 bases and the J gene lost 4 bases, with 14 bases spanning the gap. The CDR3 runs 15 residues. Germline CDR1 is SGHTA and CDR2 is FQGNSA. CDR3 DNA: TGTGCCAGCAGCTTGGTAGCAGGAGTTCCAGATACGCAGTATTTT. Translation: CASSLVAGVPDTQYF.

With regard to this clone: This specimen includes other DNA sequences encoding the same CDR3. The chain is built from TRBV30 and TRBJ1-6; D is possibly TRBD1 (6 bases). V was clipped by 0 bases and J by 9 bases, with 12 bases between them. Germline V lookup: CDR1 GTSNPN, CDR2 SVGIG (reference sequence). The CDR3 has 14 amino acids. This chain's CDR3 is CAWSVQGGGSPLHF. CDR3 nucleotide sequence: TGTGCCTGGAGTGTACAAGGGGGTGGTTCACCCCTCCACTTT.

The J gene is TRBJ1-1, the V gene TRBV19; TRBD1 agrees at 10 bases. Germline lookup yields CDR1 LNHDA and CDR2 SQIVND (reference sequence). CDR3 length equals 16 residues. With V trimmed by 6 bases and J by 5 bases, 12 bases remained unmatched. The CDR3 DNA is TGTGCCAGTAGGCTGACCCCGGGACAGGGGAGAACTGAAGCTTTCTTT. Protein: CASRLTPGQGRTEAFF.

On this clone: The sample carries other DNA sequences with the same CDR3. CDR3 nucleotides: TGCAGCGTTACCGGAGCTAACTATGGCTACACCTTC. This sequence encodes CSVTGANYGYTF. The V gene is TRBV29-1, the J gene TRBJ1-2; D unclear. The V gene lost 5 bases and the J gene lost 0 bases, with 7 bases spanning the gap. The CDR3 runs 12 residues. The germline CDR1 and CDR2 sequences are SQVTM and ANQGSEA.

As for this clone: The sample has other DNA sequences that encode this CDR3 too. This sequence joins TRBV18 and TRBJ1-1, with D hard to call. V lost 2 bases, J lost 1 base, and 5 bases lay in between. The CDR3 contains 13 residues. Germline assignment: CDR1 KGHSH and CDR2 LQKENI. The CDR3 DNA is TGTGCCAGCTCACCAATCGGGAACACTGAAGCTTTCTTT. It is translated as CASSPIGNTEAFF.

This clone was recorded only once. The J gene is TRBJ2-7, the V gene TRBV19, with 9 bases that match TRBD1. Looked up from germline, CDR1 is LNHDA and CDR2 is SQIVND (reference sequence). Trimming cost V 4 bases and J 1 base; bases outside gene matches: 5. The CDR3 is 15 amino acids. For the CDR3, the DNA is TGTGCCAGTAGTACGGGGACAGGGAATTCCTACGAGCAGTACTTC. Its protein is CASSTGTGNSYEQYF.

The chain combines TRBV11-2 with TRBJ1-1; D ambiguous. V was pared by 1 base and J by 0 bases, with 9 bases between. The CDR3 loop spans 15 amino acids. Germline-derived CDR1 and CDR2 are SGHAT and FQNNGV. CDR3 region: CASSLVSGLNTEAFF. In DNA form, the CDR3 reads TGTGCCAGCAGCTTAGTTTCGGGATTGAACACTGAAGCTTTCTTT.

The J gene is TRBJ2-1, the V gene TRBV27, with a possible D match to TRBD2 (5 bases). Germline CDR1 MNHEY, CDR2 SMNVEV (reference sequence). V dropped 5 bases and J dropped 2 bases, with 13 bases sitting between them. There are 15 residues in the CDR3. CDR3 bases: TGTGCCAGCAGTGCCGGAGGTTTCCCCTACAATGAGCAGTTCTTC. This translates into CASSAGGFPYNEQFF.

J is TRBJ1-2 and V is TRBV30; D is ambiguous. V shed 6 bases and J shed 3 bases, with 2 bases lying between them. The CDR3 contains 9 residues. Germline CDR1 reads GTSNPN; CDR2 reads SVGIG (reference sequence). CDR3 coding DNA: TGTGCCTGCCACTATGGCTACACCTTC. Translation gives CACHYGYTF.

The CDR3 region is CASSPAPGGSTEAFF. DNA of the CDR3: TGTGCCAGCTCACCCGCCCCCGGGGGAAGTACTGAAGCTTTCTTT. The chain employs TRBV18 and TRBJ1-1; D is perhaps TRBD1 (5 bases). CDR1 is KGHSH and CDR2 is LQKENI in the germline V gene. V dropped 3 bases and J dropped 5 bases, with 16 bases sitting between them. The CDR3 length is 15 residues.

The V gene is TRBV6-5, the J gene TRBJ2-7; D might be TRBD2 (6 bases). Trimming stripped 9 bases from V and 3 bases from J, with 9 bases between. Per the germline V gene, CDR1 is MNHEY and CDR2 is SVGAGI. The length of the CDR3 is 11 residues. The CDR3 DNA reads TGTGCCAGTCCCGGGAGCTACGAGCAGTACTTC. It translates to CASPGSYEQYF.

The genes are TRBV10-3 and TRBJ2-2; TRBD2 matches 9 bases. The junction had 6 bases not matched to a gene; V was cut back by 4 bases and J by 3 bases. Germline V gives CDR1 ENHRY, CDR2 SYGVKD. The CDR3 runs 16 residues. CDR3 protein: CAISGLTSGYTGELFF. The CDR3 bases are TGTGCCATCAGTGGGTTGACTAGCGGTTACACCGGGGAGCTGTTTTTT.

Comment on this clone: This CDR3 is also generated by other DNA sequences in the sample. The chain recombines TRBV28 with TRBJ2-7; D remains unclear. This CDR3 spans 14 amino acids. Germline V gives CDR1 MDHEN, CDR2 SYDVKM. Trimming removed 3 bases at V and 3 bases at J, with 12 bases between. CDR3 nucleotides: TGTGCCAGCAGTTTGTCCCCTTCGAGCTACGAGCAGTACTTC. Amino acids: CASSLSPSSYEQYF. Full variable domain (remainder filled in from reference TRBV28 and TRBJ2-7): DVKVTQSSRYLVKRTGEKVFLECVQDMDHENMFWYRQDPGLGLRLIYFSYDVKMKEKGDIPEGYSVSREKKERFSLILESASTNQTSMYLCASSLSPSSYEQYFGPGTRLTVT.

The rearrangement uses TRBV6-5 and TRBJ2-7, with 7 bases aligning to TRBD2. CDR3 length: 14 amino acids. Germline V gene data show CDR1 as MNHEY and CDR2 as SVGAGI. The V and J ends lost 6 bases and 5 bases, in that order; junction bases with no gene match: 10. The CDR3 sequence: CASRELASLDEQYF. DNA for the CDR3: TGTGCCAGCAGGGAACTAGCGAGCCTTGACGAGCAGTACTTC.

V and J are TRBV28 and TRBJ1-3, with TRBD1 matching 9 bases. After removal of 5 bases from V and 10 bases from J, the junction contained 12 bases not matched to a gene. The CDR3 is 15 residues long. Germline V gene lookup returns CDR1 MDHEN and CDR2 SYDVKM. The CDR3 region has the DNA TGTGCCAGCAGTCCCGGACTCGACAGGGGGTCAACCATATATTTT. This sequence encodes CASSPGLDRGSTIYF.

The count of this clone is one. The chain carries TRBV13 and TRBJ2-7, with TRBD2 identical over 8 bases. Germline CDR1 and CDR2: PRHDT and FYEKMQ (reference sequence). CDR3 length: 17 residues. Trimming cost V 1 base and J 3 bases; bases outside gene matches: 11. CDR3 in amino acids: CASSLDGRGGKGYEQYF. CDR3 coding DNA: TGTGCCAGCAGCTTAGACGGGAGGGGAGGAAAGGGCTACGAGCAGTACTTC. The full variable domain, its missing parts supplied by reference TRBV13 and TRBJ2-7, is AAGVIQSPRHLIKEKRETATLKCYPIPRHDTVYWYQQGPGQDPQFLISFYEKMQSDKGSIPDRFSAQQFSDYHSELNMSSLELGDSALYFCASSLDGRGGKGYEQYFGPGTRLTVT.

V is TRBV27 and J is TRBJ1-4, with D possibly being TRBD1 (6 bases). CDR3 length equals 14 residues. Germline V gene lookup returns CDR1 MNHEY and CDR2 SMNVEV (reference sequence). The V end lost 3 bases, the J end lost 4 bases, and 9 bases lay between the germline ends. The CDR3 here is CASSFLQGNEKLFF. The DNA for the CDR3 is TGTGCCAGCAGTTTCCTACAGGGTAATGAAAAACTGTTTTTT. The full variable domain, its missing parts supplied by reference TRBV27 and TRBJ1-4, is EAQVTQNPRYLITVTGKKLTVTCSQNMNHEYMSWYRQDPGLGLRQIYYSMNVEVTDKGDVPEGYKVSRKEKRNFPLILESPSPNQTSLYFCASSFLQGNEKLFFGSGTQLSVL.

V usage is TRBV10-3 and J usage is TRBJ2-5; weak D call: TRBD1 (5 bases). Trimming shortened V by 6 bases and J by 9 bases, and 17 bases separated the two germline ends. Germline V gives CDR1 ENHRY, CDR2 SYGVKD. This CDR3 spans 13 amino acids. The CDR3 region is CAISMTDFRAQYF. In DNA form, the CDR3 reads TGTGCCATCAGCATGACAGATTTCAGGGCCCAGTACTTC.

This clone was seen just once. This chain connects TRBV4-1 to TRBJ1-3; D is unclear. This CDR3 contains 15 residues. Germline CDR1 reads MGHRA; CDR2 reads YSYEKL. V shed 4 bases and J shed 0 bases, with 10 bases lying between them. The CDR3 reads CASSRLQSSGNTIYF. The CDR3 DNA is TGCGCCAGCAGCCGCCTACAGAGCTCTGGAAACACCATATATTTT.

This clone has a single count. The chain links TRBV30 to TRBJ1-5, with D possibly TRBD1 on 6 matching bases. The V gene lost 2 bases and the J gene lost 6 bases, with 11 bases spanning the gap. The CDR3 is 13 amino acids. Germline CDR1 reads GTSNPN; CDR2 reads SVGIG (reference sequence). CDR3 DNA: TGTGCCTGGAGTAACAGGGAGGGTCAGCCCCAGCATTTT. It codes for CAWSNREGQPQHF.

This clone was seen just once. The sample contains more than one DNA sequence encoding this CDR3. This chain links TRBV5-1 with TRBJ1-5, with D possibly TRBD1 on 6 matching bases. There are 14 residues in the CDR3. V was trimmed by 0 bases and J by 4 bases, leaving 8 bases between them. CDR1 and CDR2 from the germline V gene are SGHRS and YFSETQ. CDR3 sequence (DNA): TGCGCCAGCAGCTTGGGGGACACTAATCAGCCCCAGCATTTT. Translation: CASSLGDTNQPQHF.

This clone was found once. The rearrangement joins TRBV11-3 to TRBJ1-3, with a weak D call TRBD1 (5 bases). The CDR3 extends over 14 amino acids. CDR1 is SGHNT and CDR2 is YENEEA in the germline V gene. Between the trimmed V and J ends, which lost 5 bases and 6 bases, there was a span of 14 bases. The CDR3 sequence: CASSEGSAQNTIYF. CDR3 DNA sequence: TGTGCCAGCAGCGAGGGGTCGGCGCAAAACACCATATATTTT.

This sequence joins TRBV6-5 and TRBJ2-4; 7 bases agree with TRBD1. Germline CDR1 is MNHEY and CDR2 is SVGAGI. This CDR3 spans 11 amino acids. With 4 bases clipped from V and 11 bases from J, the junction kept 2 bases outside the gene matches. The CDR3 bases are TGTGCCAGCAGTTCCACAGGGGTTCAGTACTTC. Translation: CASSSTGVQYF.

The genes are TRBV7-2 and TRBJ1-3, with D possibly matching TRBD1 (5 bases). CDR1 is SGHTA and CDR2 is FQGNSA in the germline V gene. The CDR3 is 15 amino acids. Trimming removed 7 bases from V and 0 bases from J, with 13 bases in between. CDR3 nucleotides: TGTGCCAGCACCCCGCCGGGGCTCTCTGGAAACACCATATATTTT. Translating it yields CASTPPGLSGNTIYF.

This chain links TRBV7-3 with TRBJ2-7; D may be TRBD1 or TRBD2 (5 bases each). The CDR3 spans 15 residues. The V and J ends lost 3 bases and 0 bases respectively, with 12 bases between them. The germline CDR1 and CDR2 sequences are SGHTA and FQGTGA. The CDR3, as DNA: TGTGCCAGCAGCTTCTCGGGGCTATCCTCCTACGAGCAGTACTTC. As protein: CASSFSGLSSYEQYF.

The chain has TRBV6-1 and TRBJ2-7; D unresolved. CDR3 length: 13 amino acids. Germline loops: CDR1 MNHNS, CDR2 SASEGT. Trimming left V 5 bases short and J 5 bases short, with 13 bases between. The CDR3, as DNA: TGTGCCAGCAGTTCTACGGGCCGGCACGAGCAGTACTTC. This gives the protein CASSSTGRHEQYF.

The CDR3 protein is CASSPRPGTGFNSPLHF. As DNA, the CDR3 is TGTGCCAGTAGTCCCCGGCCGGGGACAGGGTTCAATTCACCCCTCCACTTT. The chain couples TRBV19 to TRBJ1-6; 9 positions agree with TRBD1. CDR1 and CDR2 from the germline V gene are LNHDA and SQIVND (reference sequence). This CDR3 spans 17 amino acids. With V trimmed by 5 bases and J by 7 bases, 12 bases remained unmatched. Full variable domain (rest looked up from reference TRBV19 and TRBJ1-6): DGGITQSPKYLFRKEGQNVTLSCEQNLNHDAMYWYRQDPGQGLRLIYYSQIVNDFQKGDIAEGYSVSREKKESFPLTVTSAQKNPTAFYLCASSPRPGTGFNSPLHFGNGTRLTVT.

The CDR3 DNA sequence: TGTGCCAGTAGTATAGATTCTAGAGATCAGCCCCAGCATTTT. Its translation is CASSIDSRDQPQHF. The chain joins TRBV19 to TRBJ1-5; no firm D call. The CDR3 contains 14 residues. V was pared by 0 bases and J by 5 bases, with 8 bases between. Germline V lookup: CDR1 LNHDA, CDR2 SQIVND (reference sequence).